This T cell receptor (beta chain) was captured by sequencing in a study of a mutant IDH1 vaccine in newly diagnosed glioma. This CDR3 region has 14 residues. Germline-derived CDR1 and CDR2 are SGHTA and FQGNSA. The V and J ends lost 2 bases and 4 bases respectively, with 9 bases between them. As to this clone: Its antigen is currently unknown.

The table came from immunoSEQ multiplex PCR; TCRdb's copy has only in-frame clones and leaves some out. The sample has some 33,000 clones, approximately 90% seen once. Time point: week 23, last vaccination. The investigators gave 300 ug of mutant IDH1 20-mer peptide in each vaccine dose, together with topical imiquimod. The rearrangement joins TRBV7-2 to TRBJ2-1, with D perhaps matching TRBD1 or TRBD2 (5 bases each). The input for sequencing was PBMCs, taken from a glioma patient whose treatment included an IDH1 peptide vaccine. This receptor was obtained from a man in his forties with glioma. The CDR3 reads CASSLLGEYNEQFF. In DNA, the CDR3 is TGTGCCAGCAGCTTACTAGGGGAGTACAATGAGCAGTTCTTC.